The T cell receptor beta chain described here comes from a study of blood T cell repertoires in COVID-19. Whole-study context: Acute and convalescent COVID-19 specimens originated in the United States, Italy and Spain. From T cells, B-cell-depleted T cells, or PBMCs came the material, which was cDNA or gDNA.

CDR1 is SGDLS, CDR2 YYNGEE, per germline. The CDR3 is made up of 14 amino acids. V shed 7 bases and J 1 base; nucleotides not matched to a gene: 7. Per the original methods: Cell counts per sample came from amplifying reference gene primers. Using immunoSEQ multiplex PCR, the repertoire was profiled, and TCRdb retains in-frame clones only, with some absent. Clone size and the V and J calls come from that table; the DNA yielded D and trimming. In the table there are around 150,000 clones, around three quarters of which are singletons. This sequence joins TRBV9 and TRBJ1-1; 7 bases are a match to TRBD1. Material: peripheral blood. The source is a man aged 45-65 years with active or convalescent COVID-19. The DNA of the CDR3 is TGTGCCAGCGCCAGGACAGGTAGGAACACTGAAGCTTTCTTT. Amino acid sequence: CASARTGRNTEAFF.